This entry lists 16 T cell receptor beta chains sequenced from one sample in a study of blood T cell repertoires in COVID-19. Clones were sequenced by immunoSEQ multiplex PCR, and TCRdb holds only the in-frame ones, with some missing. The profile covers some 80,000 clones, with more than 70% appearing a single time and roughly a fifth taken by the ten largest. The material sequenced was peripheral blood. These receptors were collected from a human donor in a cohort sampled during active COVID-19.

J is TRBJ2-2 and V is TRBV5-4; 8 positions agree with TRBD1. The CDR3 runs 16 residues. Germline V gives CDR1 SGHNT, CDR2 YYREEE (reference sequence). J gave up 2 bases and V 3 bases, and 6 bases lay outside the gene matches. CDR3 residues: CASSWRTGKNTGELFF. DNA of the CDR3: TGTGCCAGCAGCTGGCGGACAGGGAAAAACACCGGGGAGCTGTTTTTT.

The rearrangement links TRBV2 to TRBJ1-2, with D maybe TRBD1 (5 bases). Trimming shortened V by 6 bases and J by 9 bases, and 14 bases separated the two germline ends. Germline CDR1 SNHLY, CDR2 FYNNEI. The CDR3 covers 12 residues. CDR3 DNA sequence: TGTGCCAGCAGGGCGGGGACGCGAAGCTACACCTTC. Residues: CASRAGTRSYTF.

This clone was observed a single time. V gene TRBV30 combines with J gene TRBJ2-7; weak D call: TRBD2 (5 bases). With 3 bases removed from V and 5 bases from J, the gap between germline ends came to 17 bases. CDR3 size: 14 residues. The germline CDR1 and CDR2 sequences are GTSNPN and SVGIG (reference sequence). The CDR3 here is CAWSVHSGFNEQYF. Written as DNA, the CDR3 is TGTGCCTGGAGCGTCCATTCGGGGTTCAACGAGCAGTACTTC. The whole variable domain, filled in from reference TRBV30 and TRBJ2-7, reads SQTIHQWPATLVQPVGSPLSLECTVEGTSNPNLYWYRQAAGRGLQLLFYSVGIGQISSEVPQNLSASRPQDRQFILSSKKLLLSDSGFYLCAWSVHSGFNEQYFGPGTRLTVT.

This sequence joins TRBV10-3 and TRBJ2-3; TRBD1 agrees at 8 bases. The V segment lost 7 bases and the J segment 4 bases; nucleotides outside the gene matches: 7. Germline values: CDR1 ENHRY, CDR2 SYGVKD. The CDR3 spans 14 residues. The CDR3 DNA reads TGTGCCATCAAGGAGACAGGGGTGGCAGATACGCAGTATTTT. Translation gives CAIKETGVADTQYF.

The chain couples TRBV4-3 to TRBJ2-7, with D possibly being TRBD1 (6 bases). This CDR3 is 17 amino acids long. CDR1 is LGHNA, CDR2 YSLEER, per germline. The V gene lost 0 bases and the J gene lost 0 bases, with 15 bases spanning the gap. CDR3 sequence reads: CASSQDRAGESSYEQYF. The CDR3 DNA reads as TGCGCCAGCAGCCAAGATCGCGCAGGGGAAAGCTCCTACGAGCAGTACTTC.

The chain recombines TRBV5-8 with TRBJ2-3, with TRBD1 matching over 7 bases. Germline V lookup: CDR1 SGHTS, CDR2 YDEGEE. V gave up 1 base and J gave up 0 bases; unmatched junction bases: 2. The CDR3 length is 15 residues. The DNA for the CDR3 is TGTGCCAGCAGCTTGCTGGACAGGAGCACAGATACGCAGTATTTT. Its protein product is CASSLLDRSTDTQYF.

The CDR3 loop reads CASSLKATLEYQHF. CDR3 coding DNA: TGTGCCAGCAGCTTAAAAGCGACACTAGAGTACCAGCATTTT. This sequence joins TRBV7-2 and TRBJ1-5; the D is unclear. In germline, CDR1 is SGHTA, CDR2 FQGNSA. Trimming took off 2 bases at V and 12 bases at J, with 17 bases between the two ends. The CDR3 is made up of 14 amino acids.

CDR3 nucleotides: TGTGCCACCAGCTGGGGACAGGGGGCGAGCAATGAGCAGTTCTTC. Protein product: CATSWGQGASNEQFF. The V call is TRBV15, the J call TRBJ2-1, with TRBD1 identical over 12 bases. CDR3 length: 15 amino acids. CDR1 is LNHNV and CDR2 is YYDKDF in the germline V gene (reference sequence). V dropped 5 bases and J dropped 6; count of bases not matched to a gene: 5.

This clone showed up just a few times. The V call is TRBV3-1 (or the pseudogene TRBV3-2), the J call TRBJ1-3; 11 bases map to TRBD1. The CDR3 loop spans 18 amino acids. Germline lookup yields CDR1 LGHDT and CDR2 YNNKEL (reference sequence). V lost 0 bases to trimming and J lost 3 bases; unmatched junction nucleotides: 7. The CDR3 coding sequence is TGTGCCAGCAGCCAAGAGGACAGGGGGCGCCGGATTGGAAACACCATATATTTT. It translates to CASSQEDRGRRIGNTIYF.

The chain employs TRBV5-6 and TRBJ2-2; 8 nucleotides match TRBD2. Germline V gene sequence: CDR1 SGHDT, CDR2 YYEEEE. V shed 0 bases, J shed 7 bases, and the junction held 11 bases outside the gene matches. CDR3 length: 17 residues. The CDR3 DNA sequence: TGTGCCAGCAGCTTGGCGGGAGGGCCAAGGGGCGGCGGGGAGCTGTTTTTT. Its protein is CASSLAGGPRGGGELFF.

The V and J genes are TRBV6-5 and TRBJ1-5, with TRBD1 identical over 8 bases. The CDR3 extends over 16 amino acids. Per the germline V gene, CDR1 is MNHEY and CDR2 is SVGAGI. Trimming removed 0 bases from V and 0 bases from J; junction bases left unmatched: 1. In DNA form, the CDR3 reads TGTGCCAGCAGTTACTCTGGGACAGGTAGCAATCAGCCCCAGCATTTT. It translates to CASSYSGTGSNQPQHF.

The chain links TRBV28 to TRBJ1-2, with D maybe TRBD1 (6 bases). The ends were cut back, 8 bases at V and 2 bases at J, with 12 bases in the middle. CDR1 and CDR2 (germline): MDHEN, SYDVKM. This CDR3 is built from 13 residues. The CDR3 region is CASEGGANYGYTF. For the CDR3, the DNA is TGTGCCAGCGAAGGGGGGGCAAACTATGGCTACACCTTC.

The chain links TRBV2 to TRBJ1-2; D perhaps matches TRBD1 (5 bases). Germline-derived CDR1 and CDR2 are SNHLY and FYNNEI. CDR3 length equals 13 residues. V was shortened by 4 bases and J by 2 bases, with 8 bases between the two germline ends. Here the CDR3 DNA reads TGTGCCAGCAGTGTCAACAGGAACTATGGCTACACCTTC. The encoded protein is CASSVNRNYGYTF.

This chain connects TRBV18 to TRBJ2-6, with a tentative D call TRBD1 (6 bases). Germline CDR1 reads KGHSH; CDR2 reads LQKENI. Trimming took 2 bases from V and 2 from J, leaving 13 bases between them. The CDR3 length is 17 residues. CDR3 amino acids: CASSPGKQGAGANVLTF. Written as DNA, the CDR3 is TGTGCCAGCTCACCAGGGAAACAGGGCGCTGGGGCCAACGTCCTGACTTTC.

The V call is TRBV11-3, the J call TRBJ2-2; 11 positions agree with TRBD2. In germline, CDR1 is SGHNT, CDR2 YENEEA. This CDR3 region has 15 residues. With V trimmed by 4 bases and J by 4 bases, 2 bases remained unmatched. The CDR3 spells CASSSTSGGTGELFF. The CDR3 coding sequence is TGTGCCAGCAGCTCAACTAGCGGGGGCACCGGGGAGCTGTTTTTT.

This chain joins TRBV5-6 and TRBJ2-5; 9 nucleotides agree with TRBD1. This CDR3 comprises 15 residues. The V and J ends lost 5 bases and 5 bases, in that order; junction bases with no gene match: 10. Germline assignment: CDR1 SGHDT and CDR2 YYEEEE. The CDR3 nucleotides read TGTGCCAGCAGTCGTTGGAACAGGGGGCCCGAGACCCAGTACTTC. It is translated as CASSRWNRGPETQYF.